The entry that follows covers one TCR beta chain sequence. The antigen is undetermined. Reverse transcription of roughly 0.45 to 1 ug RNA used random hexamers. TCRdb itself ran the immunoSEQ multiplex PCR reads through MiXCR, one entry per CDR3 protein. The table includes about 71,000 distinct CDR3 sequences, roughly 95% detected once. This sample was taken from a study of CD8 T cells in Susac syndrome. Study conclusions and caveats: Only a relatively small number of individuals were included in the TCR sequencing and HLA analysis.

The CDR3 extends over 14 amino acids. V was pared by 3 bases and J by 2 bases, with 11 bases between. Germline V lookup: CDR1 GTSNPN, CDR2 SVGIG (reference sequence). TEMRA cells were enriched by FACS, while CD8+ and CD4+ T cells were obtained through a negative isolation that was performed magnetically. The rearrangement joins TRBV30 to TRBJ1-5; no clear D. The TCR was taken from a human donor with multiple sclerosis. Sequencing was done on a sample of CD4+ T cells from PBMCs. The CDR3 loop reads CAWSGDGGNQPQHF. The CDR3 nucleotides read TGTGCCTGGAGCGGCGACGGCGGCAATCAGCCCCAGCATTTT.